Detailed here is one T cell receptor (beta chain). Which antigen it targets is not known. There are no base qualities to consult, and no much larger clone falls within one base. This record belongs to a study of shared clonotypes between healthy human individuals (dated by TCRdb to 2020 to 2021). With regard to the full study: The cohort comprised a couple of women and a few men aged 18 to 49 years. For each donor, CD4 naive and CD4 memory were each run on three plates, CD8 naive on two plates, and CD8 memory on one plate. To estimate repertoire size and how much clonotypes are shared between individuals, the study performed deep sequencing of blood TCR repertoires from about five healthy adults. Different laboratories and diverse techniques were used to prepare libraries and sequence TCR repertoires, to increase sequencing depth and limit assay-specific biases. Between about 0.85 and 10 billion PBMCs per donor were obtained by leukapheresis.

Taken from the germline V gene, the CDR1 and CDR2 loops are ENHRY and SYGVKD. Reading from cysteine to phenylalanine, the CDR3 counts 13 amino acids. The only DNA kept is the CDR3, 39 bases in frame from the first base. V trim: 3 bases; J trim: 9 bases; unmatched bases: 4. Donors were healthy HIV-negative adults with no recently reported acute infections or vaccinations. Every donor was a Caucasian adult living in Nashville, Tennessee, USA. Magnetic negative selection was used to enrich CD4+ T cells, after which naive cells were positively selected on CD45RA and the negative fraction became the memory subset. After blood collection by leukapheresis, PBMCs were isolated using Ficoll-Histopaque density gradient centrifugation and then cryopreserved in the vapor phase of liquid nitrogen. Purity and quantity of every magnetically sorted T cell population were checked by analytical flow cytometry. Genomic DNA was isolated from each sorted fraction and quantified by UV absorbance on a Nanodrop 2000c.

Using the deep immunoSEQ assay, TCR CDR3 regions were amplified from genomic DNA by multiplex PCR. Genomic DNA extracted from each cell subset was distributed evenly over all wells of several immunoSEQ 96-well plates, and each plate served as one replicate. For sorted subsets, approximately 200 ng of genomic DNA, equivalent to roughly 30,000 T cell genomes, went into each replicate PCR. Purified libraries were quantified with a Qubit 3.0 fluorometer, sized on a Bioanalyzer 2100, and re-quantified with the KAPA Library Quantification kit. Every immunoSEQ 96-well plate was sequenced on a separate single-read 150-cycle Illumina NextSeq 550 flow cell. In the authors' own workflow: Because only junctional sequences without quality scores were contained in the immunoSEQ output, filtering matching that applied to full-length reads could not be performed. Sequences were annotated with PyIR, a Python wrapper for IgBLAST v1.9, using IMGT germline references to assign V/J genes and CDR3. Any read was removed if the V/J assignment was weak (E-value above 1e-6), the CDR3 was missing, or the read contained stop codons, out-of-frame junctions, or ambiguous translated residues. A V3J clonotype was defined by an identical inferred V gene, J gene, and CDR3 amino acid sequence. The percentage overlap between two repertoires was calculated by dividing the number of shared unique clonotypes by the size of the smaller repertoire. Repertoire richness was assessed with RTK rarefaction, the Chao1 estimator, and Recon v2.1 estimates of unobserved clonotypes. OLGA was used to compute generation probabilities for all TCRbeta clonotypes that the gDNA method yielded from a few donors. TCRdb limited this immuneACCESS table to in-frame rearrangements with V and J called. A share of clones is missing; checked studies link under half to unresolved V genes, and the rest is unexplained. From that table come the V and J calls and clone size; the DNA was used to work out D and trimming. The sample table contains roughly 2.5 million clones; only one count was recorded for around nine tenths of them. Roughly 0.15% of the sample is in the top ten clones.

Overall study results and their limits: Naive subsets generally had larger estimated clonotype richness than memory subsets. Higher generation probabilities were observed for clonotypes shared by all four sorted-subset donors than for non-shared clonotypes. Based on pairwise subsampling, the degree of clonotype sharing among donors was expected to be affected by sequencing depth. Even with the large sequencing depth, rarefaction of the sorted-subset datasets indicated that sequencing was incomplete. Sampling was restricted to blood, and TCR repertoires in tissues likely differ from the TCR repertoires found in blood. Because the study included only a small number of donors, the genetic and exposure-history diversity represented was limited. When four donors were compared, the shared fraction of clonotypes was around 5% for naive CD4, around 3.6% for naive CD8, 2.3% for memory CD4, and less than 0.45% for memory CD8.

The origin of this receptor is a man aged 18 to 30 in good health. The sequenced sample was naive CD4+ T cells sorted from blood. The cell subset or site label on this specimen signifies: CD45RA+ positively selected. This chain is built from TRBV10-3 and TRBJ2-2; 7 central nucleotides agree with TRBD2. The encoded CDR3 is CAISEGEGRELFF. The bases are TGTGCCATCAGTGAAGGGGAGGGGAGGGAGCTGTTTTTT.